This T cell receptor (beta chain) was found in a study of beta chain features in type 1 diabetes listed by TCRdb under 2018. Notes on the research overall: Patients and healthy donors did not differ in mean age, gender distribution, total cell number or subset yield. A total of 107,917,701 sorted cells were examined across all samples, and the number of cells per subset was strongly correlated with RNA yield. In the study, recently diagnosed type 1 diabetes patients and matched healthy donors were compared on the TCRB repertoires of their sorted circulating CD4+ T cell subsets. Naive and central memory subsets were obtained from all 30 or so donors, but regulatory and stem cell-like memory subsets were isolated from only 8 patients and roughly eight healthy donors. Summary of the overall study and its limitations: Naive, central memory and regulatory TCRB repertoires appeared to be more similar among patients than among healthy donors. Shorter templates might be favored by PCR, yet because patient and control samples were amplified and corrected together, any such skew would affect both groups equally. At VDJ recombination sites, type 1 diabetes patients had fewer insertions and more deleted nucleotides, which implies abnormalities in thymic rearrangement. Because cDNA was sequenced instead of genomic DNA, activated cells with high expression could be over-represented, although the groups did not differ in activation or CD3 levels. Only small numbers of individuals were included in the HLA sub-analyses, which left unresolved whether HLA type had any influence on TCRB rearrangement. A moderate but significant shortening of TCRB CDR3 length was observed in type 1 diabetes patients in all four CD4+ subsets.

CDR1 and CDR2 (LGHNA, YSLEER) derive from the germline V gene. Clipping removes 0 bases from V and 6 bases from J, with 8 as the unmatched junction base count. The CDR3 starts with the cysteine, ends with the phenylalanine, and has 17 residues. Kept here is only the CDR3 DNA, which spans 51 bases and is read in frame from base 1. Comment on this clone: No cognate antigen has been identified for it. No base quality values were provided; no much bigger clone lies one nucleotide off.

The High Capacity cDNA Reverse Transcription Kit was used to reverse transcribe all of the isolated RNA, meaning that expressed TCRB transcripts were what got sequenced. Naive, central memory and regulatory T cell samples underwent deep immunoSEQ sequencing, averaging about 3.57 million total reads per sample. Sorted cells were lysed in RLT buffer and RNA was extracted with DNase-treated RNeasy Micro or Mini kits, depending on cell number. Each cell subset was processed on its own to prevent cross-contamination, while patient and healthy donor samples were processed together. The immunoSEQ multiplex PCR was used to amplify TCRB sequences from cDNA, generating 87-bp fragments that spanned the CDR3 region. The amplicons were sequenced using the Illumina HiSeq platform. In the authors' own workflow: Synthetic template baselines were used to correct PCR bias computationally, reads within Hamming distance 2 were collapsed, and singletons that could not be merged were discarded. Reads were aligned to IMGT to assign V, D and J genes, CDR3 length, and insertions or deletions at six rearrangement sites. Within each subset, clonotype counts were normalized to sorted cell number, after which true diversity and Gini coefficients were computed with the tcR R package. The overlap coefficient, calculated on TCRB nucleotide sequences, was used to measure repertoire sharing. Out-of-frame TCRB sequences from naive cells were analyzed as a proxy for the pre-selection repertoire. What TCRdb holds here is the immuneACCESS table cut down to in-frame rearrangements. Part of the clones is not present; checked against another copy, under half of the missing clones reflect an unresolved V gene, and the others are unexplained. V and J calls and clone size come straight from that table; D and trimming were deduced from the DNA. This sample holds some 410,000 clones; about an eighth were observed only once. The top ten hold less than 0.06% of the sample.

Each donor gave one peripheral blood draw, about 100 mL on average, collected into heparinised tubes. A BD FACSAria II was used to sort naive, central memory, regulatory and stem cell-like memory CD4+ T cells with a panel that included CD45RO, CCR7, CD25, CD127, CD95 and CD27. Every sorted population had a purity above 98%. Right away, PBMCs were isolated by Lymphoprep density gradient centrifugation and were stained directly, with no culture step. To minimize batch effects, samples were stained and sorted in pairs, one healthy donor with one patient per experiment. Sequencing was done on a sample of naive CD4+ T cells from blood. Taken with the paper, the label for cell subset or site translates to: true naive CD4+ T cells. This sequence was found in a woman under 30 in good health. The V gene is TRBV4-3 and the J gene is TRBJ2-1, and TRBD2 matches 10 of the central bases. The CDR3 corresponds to CASSQDTASGRSNEQFF. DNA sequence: TGCGCCAGCAGCCAAGATACCGCTAGCGGGAGATCCAATGAGCAGTTCTTC.